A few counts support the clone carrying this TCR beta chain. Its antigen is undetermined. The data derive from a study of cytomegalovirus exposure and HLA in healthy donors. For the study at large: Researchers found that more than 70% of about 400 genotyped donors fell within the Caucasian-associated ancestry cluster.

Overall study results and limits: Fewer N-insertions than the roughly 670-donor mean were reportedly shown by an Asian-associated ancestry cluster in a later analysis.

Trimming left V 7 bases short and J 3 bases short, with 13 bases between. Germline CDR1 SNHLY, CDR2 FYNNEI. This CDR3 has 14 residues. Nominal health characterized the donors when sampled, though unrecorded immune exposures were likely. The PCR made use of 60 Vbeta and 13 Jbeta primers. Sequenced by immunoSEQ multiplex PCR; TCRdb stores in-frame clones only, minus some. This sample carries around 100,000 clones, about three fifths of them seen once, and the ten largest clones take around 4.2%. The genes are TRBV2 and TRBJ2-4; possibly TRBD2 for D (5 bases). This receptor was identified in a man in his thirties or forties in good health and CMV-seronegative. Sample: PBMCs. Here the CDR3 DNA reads TGTGCCAGCACCCCCGGGAACCACAAAAACATTCAGTACTTC. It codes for CASTPGNHKNIQYF.